Following are 10 T cell receptor beta chains from one sample sequenced in a study of T cells after somatic rescue of genetic block. The data were produced by immunoSEQ multiplex PCR, yet TCRdb's version contains in-frame clones alone and is incomplete. Here the sample spans approximately 71,000 clones, 85% to 95% being singletons. Material: peripheral blood mononuclear cells (PBMCs). Receptors were obtained from a man aged 35 to 55.

This clone has only one observation. The CDR3 protein is CASSTDTHYEQYF. As DNA, the CDR3 is TGTGCCAGCAGCACCGACACACACTACGAGCAGTACTTC. This sequence joins TRBV27 and TRBJ2-7; the D is unclear. V lost 6 bases, J lost 3 bases, and 12 bases lay in between. In germline, CDR1 is MNHEY, CDR2 SMNVEV (reference sequence). The CDR3 sequence is 13 residues long.

This rearrangement joins TRBV9 to TRBJ2-7, with 12 bases matching TRBD1. Per the germline V gene, CDR1 is SGDLS and CDR2 is YYNGEE. The CDR3 sequence is 14 residues long. J gave up 7 bases and V 3 bases, and 5 bases lay outside the gene matches. This chain's CDR3 is CASSAGQGAWEQYF. CDR3 coding DNA: TGTGCCAGCAGCGCGGGACAGGGGGCGTGGGAGCAGTACTTC.

The CDR3 loop is CASSPVGGANVLTF. The CDR3 nucleotides read TGCGCCAGCAGCCCGGTCGGTGGGGCCAACGTCCTGACTTTC. The chain is built from TRBV5-1 and TRBJ2-6, with no clear D. This CDR3 spans 14 amino acids. The V gene's germline CDR1 is SGHRS and CDR2 YFSETQ. Trimming stripped 4 bases from V and 3 bases from J, with 8 bases between.

V gene TRBV2 combines with J gene TRBJ2-2; D remains unclear. V gave up 4 bases and J gave up 1 base, with 4 bases separating them. CDR1 is SNHLY and CDR2 is FYNNEI in the germline V gene. This CDR3 comprises 13 residues. CDR3 residues: CASSGVNTGELFF. The CDR3 DNA is TGTGCCAGCAGTGGGGTGAACACCGGGGAGCTGTTTTTT.

The chain employs TRBV19 and TRBJ2-3, with D possibly called TRBD1 or TRBD2 (5 bases each). Trimming shortened V by 7 bases and J by 4 bases, and 24 bases separated the two germline ends. CDR1 LNHDA and CDR2 SQIVND come from the germline V gene (reference sequence). The length of the CDR3 is 17 residues. In DNA form, the CDR3 reads TGTGCCAGTACCCCTTGGGGGACCCCGGAGCTTCCAGATACGCAGTATTTT. It is translated as CASTPWGTPELPDTQYF.

This clone came up a few times. The J gene is TRBJ1-2, the V gene TRBV5-1; 7 bases are a match to TRBD1. V dropped 0 bases and J dropped 4; count of bases not matched to a gene: 6. The germline CDR1 and CDR2 sequences are SGHRS and YFSETQ. The CDR3 runs to 15 residues. The CDR3 nucleotides are TGCGCCAGCAGCTTGGAAGGACAGGCTGGCTATGGCTACACCTTC. Its translation is CASSLEGQAGYGYTF.

The chain combines TRBV4-1 with TRBJ2-2; 7 nucleotides line up with TRBD2. With V trimmed by 1 base and J by 4 bases, 3 bases remained unmatched. The CDR3 runs 15 residues. Germline CDR1 is MGHRA and CDR2 is YSYEKL. The CDR3: CASSQAQRGTGELFF. As DNA, the CDR3 is TGCGCCAGCAGCCAAGCCCAGCGGGGCACCGGGGAGCTGTTTTTT.

The chain is built from TRBV4-2 and TRBJ1-4; TRBD1 matches 10 bases. With 3 bases clipped from V and 5 bases from J, the junction kept 6 bases outside the gene matches. The CDR3 length is 16 residues. Looked up from germline, CDR1 is LGHNA and CDR2 is YNFKEQ. Here the CDR3 reads CASSQDWTGGNEKLFF. The DNA for the CDR3 is TGTGCCAGCAGCCAGGACTGGACAGGGGGAAATGAAAAACTGTTTTTT.

The chain carries TRBV14 and TRBJ1-6; D is undetermined. V was clipped by 4 bases and J by 1 base, with 8 bases between them. Germline V gene sequence: CDR1 SGHDN, CDR2 FVKESK. This CDR3 is 15 amino acids long. CDR3 sequence reads: CASSPVGSYNSPLHF. In DNA, the CDR3 is TGTGCCAGCAGCCCAGTCGGGTCCTATAATTCACCCCTCCACTTT.

This chain joins TRBV14 and TRBJ1-5; possible D gene TRBD1, 5 bases. The V end lost 3 bases, the J end lost 2 bases, and 8 bases lay between the germline ends. The CDR3 totals 14 residues. Germline V gene lookup returns CDR1 SGHDN and CDR2 FVKESK. CDR3: CASSQGGGNQPQHF. The CDR3 nucleotides are TGTGCCAGCAGCCAGGGGGGAGGCAATCAGCCCCAGCATTTT.